The 11 T cell receptor beta chains given below trace back to one sample, sequenced in a study of human T cells and chemical hapten exposure. TCRdb used MiXCR to reprocess the RACE reads, holding one entry per CDR3 protein. The sample records nearly 350,000 distinct CDR3 sequences, about 7% being singletons. Time point of the sample: patch test 1, 2 weeks after DPC sensitization. The treatment is: therapeutic diphenylcyclopropenone sensitization with weekly scalp DPC. The sample consisted of whole blood, taken in connection with sensitization to the hapten diphenylcyclopropenone (DPC). The receptors derive from a woman younger than 30 with alopecia areata. Some clones in this sample may be carry-over from other donors' samples.

This clonotype appeared a few times. The J gene is TRBJ1-4, the V gene TRBV29-1; TRBD1 is a possible D gene (6 bases). The CDR3 is 13 amino acids. V shed 2 bases and J shed 8 bases, with 12 bases lying between them. In germline, CDR1 is SQVTM, CDR2 ANQGSEA. The CDR3 region is CSVEYERGEKLFF. The CDR3 bases are TGCAGCGTTGAATATGAAAGGGGGGAAAAACTGTTTTTT.

The rearrangement links TRBV12-3 or TRBV12-4 to TRBJ1-2, with 8 nucleotides matching TRBD1. The CDR3 is 13 amino acids. After removal of 5 bases from V and 6 bases from J, the junction contained 5 bases not matched to a gene. CDR3 in amino acids: CASSVGQGHGYTF. Written as DNA, the CDR3 is TGTGCCAGCAGTGTAGGACAGGGACATGGCTACACCTTC.

The rearrangement links TRBV6-5 to TRBJ2-1; possibly TRBD1 for D (5 bases). From germline, CDR1 is MNHEY and CDR2 SVGAGI. This CDR3 is 15 amino acids long. V shed 7 bases and J shed 7 bases, with 20 bases lying between them. This chain's CDR3 is CASNEDSNLSNEQFF. The CDR3 bases are TGTGCCAGCAATGAAGACAGTAACCTAAGTAATGAGCAGTTCTTC.

This clonotype was found many times. The J gene is TRBJ2-5, the V gene TRBV14, with 10 bases identical to TRBD1. Trimming cost V 5 bases and J 1 base; bases outside gene matches: 4. The CDR3 totals 15 residues. Germline CDR1 and CDR2: SGHDN and FVKESK. CDR3 DNA: TGTGCCAGCAGCAGGACAGGGGGTCCCCAAGAGACCCAGTACTTC. The encoded protein is CASSRTGGPQETQYF.

The J gene is TRBJ1-5, the V gene TRBV6-6; TRBD1 agrees at 9 bases. CDR3 length: 15 amino acids. Losses at the gene ends were 2 bases for V and 6 bases for J; bases not matched to a gene: 5. Germline CDR1 reads MNHNY; CDR2 reads SVGAGI (reference sequence). The CDR3 coding sequence is TGTGCCAGCAGTTACAACAGGGGGCGGCCTCAGCCCCAGCATTTT. It is translated as CASSYNRGRPQPQHF.

The V call is TRBV4-3, the J call TRBJ2-3; no clear D. Trimming stripped 0 bases from V and 2 bases from J, with 6 bases between. Germline V gives CDR1 LGHNA, CDR2 YSLEER. This CDR3 comprises 14 residues. Here the CDR3 DNA reads TGCGCCAGCAGCCAAGATCGGGCCACAGATACGCAGTATTTT. It is translated as CASSQDRATDTQYF.

This clonotype came up many times. V is TRBV20-1 and J is TRBJ2-7; 7 bases align to TRBD1. J was trimmed by 0 bases and V by 3 bases; bases with no gene match: 2. The CDR3 extends over 13 amino acids. Germline V lookup: CDR1 DFQATT, CDR2 SNEGSKA (reference sequence). The CDR3 loop is CSARTGSSYEQYF. The CDR3 nucleotides read TGCAGTGCTAGGACAGGGAGCTCCTACGAGCAGTACTTC.

About this clonotype itself: A much larger clone lies one base from this, so it may be a read error. J is TRBJ1-1 and V is TRBV10-3, with 7 positions matching TRBD1. This CDR3 is built from 15 residues. Germline CDR1 reads ENHRY; CDR2 reads SYGVKD. V was clipped by 8 bases and J by 1 base; unmatched bases: 10. CDR3 DNA sequence: TGTGCCATCGGCTTATCCGGGACAGCGAACACTGAAGCTTTCTTT. It is translated as CAIGLSGTANTEAFF.

This clonotype was seen more than once but under ten times. The J gene is TRBJ2-1, the V gene TRBV7-9; perhaps TRBD1 as D (5 bases). Germline assignment: CDR1 SEHNR and CDR2 FQNEAQ (reference sequence). The CDR3 has 15 amino acids. With 5 bases removed from V and 7 bases from J, the gap between germline ends came to 18 bases. The CDR3 is CASSPYGRQGNEQFF. CDR3 in DNA: TGTGCCAGCAGCCCCTACGGTCGGCAGGGTAATGAGCAGTTCTTC.

This clonotype was picked up a small number of times. J is TRBJ1-2 and V is TRBV6-2 or TRBV6-3; D unresolved. CDR1 is MNHEY and CDR2 is SVGEGT in the germline V gene. The CDR3 extends over 13 amino acids. Between the trimmed V and J ends, which lost 5 bases and 2 bases, there was a span of 9 bases. The CDR3 here is CASSTQRNYGYTF. CDR3 coding DNA: TGTGCCAGCAGTACACAGCGGAACTATGGCTACACCTTC.

This clonotype occurred a few times. J is TRBJ2-7 and V is TRBV12-3 or TRBV12-4; 7 bases agree with TRBD2. This CDR3 is built from 13 residues. J gave up 6 bases and V 5 bases, and 7 bases lay outside the gene matches. CDR3 coding DNA: TGTGCCAGCAGTCCGGGAGGAGGGTTCGAGCAGTACTTC. Its protein is CASSPGGGFEQYF.